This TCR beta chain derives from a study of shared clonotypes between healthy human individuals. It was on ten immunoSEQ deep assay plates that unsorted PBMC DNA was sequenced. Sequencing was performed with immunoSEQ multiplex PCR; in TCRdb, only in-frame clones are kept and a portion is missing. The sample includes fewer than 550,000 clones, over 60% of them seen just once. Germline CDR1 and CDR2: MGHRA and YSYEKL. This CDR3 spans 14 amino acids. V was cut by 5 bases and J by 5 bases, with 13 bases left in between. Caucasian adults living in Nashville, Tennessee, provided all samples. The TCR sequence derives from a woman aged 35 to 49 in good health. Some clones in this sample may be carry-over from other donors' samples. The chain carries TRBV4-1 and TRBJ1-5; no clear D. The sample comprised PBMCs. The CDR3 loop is CASSRTAGDQPQHF. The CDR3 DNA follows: TGCGCCAGCAGCAGGACGGCCGGCGATCAGCCCCAGCATTTT.